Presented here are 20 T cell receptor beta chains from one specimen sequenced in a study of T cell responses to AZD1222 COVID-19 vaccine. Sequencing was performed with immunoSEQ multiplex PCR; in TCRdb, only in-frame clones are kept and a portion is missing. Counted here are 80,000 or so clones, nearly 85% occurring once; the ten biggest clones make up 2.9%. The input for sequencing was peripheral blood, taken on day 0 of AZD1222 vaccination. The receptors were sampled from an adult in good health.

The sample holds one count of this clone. CDR3 sequence reads: CASSLIIGMETQYF. CDR3 nucleotide sequence: TGTGCCAGCAGCTTAATTATAGGGATGGAGACCCAGTACTTC. This sequence joins TRBV11-2 and TRBJ2-5, with unresolved D. Germline V gives CDR1 SGHAT, CDR2 FQNNGV. The CDR3 totals 14 residues. V was shortened by 2 bases and J by 5 bases, with 12 bases between the two germline ends.

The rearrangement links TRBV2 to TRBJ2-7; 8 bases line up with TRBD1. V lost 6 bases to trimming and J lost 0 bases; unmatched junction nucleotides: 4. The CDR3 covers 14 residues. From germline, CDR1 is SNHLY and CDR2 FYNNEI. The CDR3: CASRGQESSYEQYF. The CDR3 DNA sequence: TGTGCCAGCAGGGGACAGGAATCCTCCTACGAGCAGTACTTC.

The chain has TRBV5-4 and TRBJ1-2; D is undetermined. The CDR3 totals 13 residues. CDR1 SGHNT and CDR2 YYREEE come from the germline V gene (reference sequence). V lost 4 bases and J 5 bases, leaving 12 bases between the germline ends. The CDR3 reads CASSATGWYGYTF. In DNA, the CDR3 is TGTGCCAGCAGCGCGACGGGGTGGTATGGCTACACCTTC.

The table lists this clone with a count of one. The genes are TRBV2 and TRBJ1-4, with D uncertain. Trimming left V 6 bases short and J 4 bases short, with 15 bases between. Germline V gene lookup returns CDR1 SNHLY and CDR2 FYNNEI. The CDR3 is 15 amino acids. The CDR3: CASRGLGQRNEKLFF. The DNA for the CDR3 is TGTGCCAGCAGGGGCTTAGGGCAGCGTAATGAAAAACTGTTTTTT.

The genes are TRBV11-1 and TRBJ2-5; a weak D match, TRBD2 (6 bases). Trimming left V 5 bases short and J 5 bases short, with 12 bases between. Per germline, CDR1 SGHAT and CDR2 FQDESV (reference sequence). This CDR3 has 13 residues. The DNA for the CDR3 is TGTGCCAGCAGCCGGAGGGCCAGTGAGACCCAGTACTTC. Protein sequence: CASSRRASETQYF.

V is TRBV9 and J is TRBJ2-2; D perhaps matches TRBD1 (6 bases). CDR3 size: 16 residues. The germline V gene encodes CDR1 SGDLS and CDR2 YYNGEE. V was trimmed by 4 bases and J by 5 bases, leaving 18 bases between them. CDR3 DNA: TGTGCCAGCAGCCTCTATACAGGGAGAGGGACCGGGGAGCTGTTTTTT. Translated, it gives CASSLYTGRGTGELFF. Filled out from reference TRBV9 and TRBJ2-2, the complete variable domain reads DSGVTQTPKHLITATGQRVTLRCSPRSGDLSVYWYQQSLDQGLQFLIQYYNGEERAKGNILERFSAQQFPDLHSELNLSSLELGDSALYFCASSLYTGRGTGELFFGEGSRLTVL.

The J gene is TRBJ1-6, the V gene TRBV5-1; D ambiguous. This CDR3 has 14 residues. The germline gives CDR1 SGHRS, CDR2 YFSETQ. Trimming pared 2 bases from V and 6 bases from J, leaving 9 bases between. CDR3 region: CASSLEESNSPLHF. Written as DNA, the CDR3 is TGCGCCAGCAGCTTAGAGGAGTCTAATTCACCCCTCCACTTT.

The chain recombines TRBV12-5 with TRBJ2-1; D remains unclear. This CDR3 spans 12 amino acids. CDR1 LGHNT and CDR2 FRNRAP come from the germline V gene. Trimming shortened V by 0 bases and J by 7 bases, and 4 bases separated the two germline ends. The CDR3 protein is CASGLVKNEQFF. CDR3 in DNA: TGTGCTAGTGGTTTGGTCAAGAATGAGCAGTTCTTC.

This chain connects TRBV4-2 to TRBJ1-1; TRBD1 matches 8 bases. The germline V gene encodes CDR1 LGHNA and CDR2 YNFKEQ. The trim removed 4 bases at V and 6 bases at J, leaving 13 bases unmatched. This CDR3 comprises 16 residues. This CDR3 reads CASSRVPGTGVAEAFF. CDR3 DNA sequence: TGTGCCAGCAGCCGAGTCCCCGGGACAGGAGTAGCTGAAGCTTTCTTT.

The CDR3 spells CASSEAPRSTGREEYF. DNA for the CDR3: TGTGCCAGCAGTGAAGCCCCCCGTTCGACAGGGAGAGAAGAGTACTTC. The V and J genes are TRBV6-1 and TRBJ2-7; 7 bases fit TRBD1. Unmatched junction bases numbered 16, after V lost 0 bases and J lost 11 bases. The CDR3 loop spans 16 amino acids. Germline CDR1 and CDR2: MNHNS and SASEGT.

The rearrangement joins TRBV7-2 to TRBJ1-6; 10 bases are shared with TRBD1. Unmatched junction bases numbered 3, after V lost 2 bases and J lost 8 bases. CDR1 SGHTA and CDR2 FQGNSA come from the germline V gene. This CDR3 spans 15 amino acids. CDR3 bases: TGTGCCAGCAGCTTACCCGGGACAGGGGATTCACCCCTCCACTTT. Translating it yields CASSLPGTGDSPLHF.

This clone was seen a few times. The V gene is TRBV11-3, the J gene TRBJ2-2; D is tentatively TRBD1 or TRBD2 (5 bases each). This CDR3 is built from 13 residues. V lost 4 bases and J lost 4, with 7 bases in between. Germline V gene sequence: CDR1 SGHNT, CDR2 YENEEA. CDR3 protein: CASSSGPTGELFF. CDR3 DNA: TGTGCCAGCAGCTCGGGACCCACCGGGGAGCTGTTTTTT.

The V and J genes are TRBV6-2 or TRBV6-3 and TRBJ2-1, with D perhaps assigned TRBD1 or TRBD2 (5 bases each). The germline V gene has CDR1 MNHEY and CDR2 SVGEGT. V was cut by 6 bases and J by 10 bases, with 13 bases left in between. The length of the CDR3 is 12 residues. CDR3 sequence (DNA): TGTGCCAGCAGCGAGACCCGGGGCGAGCAGTTCTTC. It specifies CASSETRGEQFF.

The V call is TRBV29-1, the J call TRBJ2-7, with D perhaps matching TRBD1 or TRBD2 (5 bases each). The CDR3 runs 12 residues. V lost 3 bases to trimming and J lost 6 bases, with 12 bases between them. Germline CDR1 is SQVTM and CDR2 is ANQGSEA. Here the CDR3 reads CSVEQGRAEQYF. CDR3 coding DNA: TGCAGCGTTGAGCAGGGACGGGCCGAGCAGTACTTC.

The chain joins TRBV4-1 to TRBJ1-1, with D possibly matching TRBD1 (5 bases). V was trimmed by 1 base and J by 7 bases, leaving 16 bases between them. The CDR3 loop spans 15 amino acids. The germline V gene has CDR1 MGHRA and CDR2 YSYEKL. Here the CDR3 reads CASSQGSRGRGEAFF. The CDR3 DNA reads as TGCGCCAGCAGCCAAGGTTCAAGGGGCCGGGGTGAAGCTTTCTTT.

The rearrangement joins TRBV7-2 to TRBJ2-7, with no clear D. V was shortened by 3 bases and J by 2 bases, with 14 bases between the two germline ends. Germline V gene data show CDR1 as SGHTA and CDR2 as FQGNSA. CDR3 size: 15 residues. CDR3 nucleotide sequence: TGTGCCAGCAGCTTTCGTGGCGAATCAACCTACGAGCAGTACTTC. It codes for CASSFRGESTYEQYF. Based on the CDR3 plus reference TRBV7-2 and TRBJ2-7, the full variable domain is GAGVSQSPSNKVTEKGKDVELRCDPISGHTALYWYRQSLGQGLEFLIYFQGNSAPDKSGLPSDRFSAERTGGSVSTLTIQRTQQEDSAVYLCASSFRGESTYEQYFGPGTRLTVT.

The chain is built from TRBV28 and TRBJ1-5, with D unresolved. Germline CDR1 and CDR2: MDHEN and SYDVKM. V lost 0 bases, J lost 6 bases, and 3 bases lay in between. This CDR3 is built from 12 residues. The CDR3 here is CASSLWGQPQHF. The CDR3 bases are TGTGCCAGCAGTTTATGGGGTCAGCCCCAGCATTTT.

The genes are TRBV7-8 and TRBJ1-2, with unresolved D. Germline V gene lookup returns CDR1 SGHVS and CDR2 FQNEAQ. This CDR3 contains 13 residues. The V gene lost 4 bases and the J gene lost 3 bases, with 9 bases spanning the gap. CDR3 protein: CASSYASDYGYTF. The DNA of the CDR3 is TGTGCCAGCAGCTACGCATCAGACTATGGCTACACCTTC.

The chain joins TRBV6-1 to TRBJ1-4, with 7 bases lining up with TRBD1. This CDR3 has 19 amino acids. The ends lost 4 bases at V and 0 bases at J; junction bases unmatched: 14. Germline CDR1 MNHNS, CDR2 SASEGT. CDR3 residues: CASSAPPGQSVATNEKLFF. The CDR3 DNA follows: TGTGCCAGCAGTGCCCCTCCGGGACAGAGCGTTGCAACTAATGAAAAACTGTTTTTT.

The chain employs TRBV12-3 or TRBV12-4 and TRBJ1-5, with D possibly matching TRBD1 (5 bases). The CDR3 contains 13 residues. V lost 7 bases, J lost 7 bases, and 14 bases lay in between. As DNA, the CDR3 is TGTGCCAGCACCCCAGGTAGGGGCCAGCCCCAGCATTTT. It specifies CASTPGRGQPQHF.